This T cell receptor (beta chain) was identified during a study of patients and donors after allogeneic stem cell transplantation. TCRdb called the RT-PCR reads again in MiXCR, with one record for every CDR3 protein. The sample shows tens of thousands of distinct CDR3 sequences, roughly 4.9% of them seen only once. This clonotype has at least ten counts. This CDR3 spans 16 amino acids. Looked up from germline, CDR1 is SGHTA and CDR2 is FQGTGA. With 6 bases clipped from V and 6 bases from J, the junction kept 11 bases outside the gene matches. The sequence came from a human donor who was either an allogeneic HSCT recipient or a stem cell or donor lymphocyte infusion donor (not recorded which). It is not recorded whose cells these are; they may come from a transplant donor. The sequencing sample was made of blood, either unsorted or a sorted T cell fraction (not recorded which). This chain links TRBV7-3 with TRBJ2-1; 10 positions agree with TRBD1. CDR3 nucleotide sequence: TGTGCCAGCAGTCCGGGACAGGGGCTTTCGGCCAATGAGCAGTTCTTC. This gives the protein CASSPGQGLSANEQFF.